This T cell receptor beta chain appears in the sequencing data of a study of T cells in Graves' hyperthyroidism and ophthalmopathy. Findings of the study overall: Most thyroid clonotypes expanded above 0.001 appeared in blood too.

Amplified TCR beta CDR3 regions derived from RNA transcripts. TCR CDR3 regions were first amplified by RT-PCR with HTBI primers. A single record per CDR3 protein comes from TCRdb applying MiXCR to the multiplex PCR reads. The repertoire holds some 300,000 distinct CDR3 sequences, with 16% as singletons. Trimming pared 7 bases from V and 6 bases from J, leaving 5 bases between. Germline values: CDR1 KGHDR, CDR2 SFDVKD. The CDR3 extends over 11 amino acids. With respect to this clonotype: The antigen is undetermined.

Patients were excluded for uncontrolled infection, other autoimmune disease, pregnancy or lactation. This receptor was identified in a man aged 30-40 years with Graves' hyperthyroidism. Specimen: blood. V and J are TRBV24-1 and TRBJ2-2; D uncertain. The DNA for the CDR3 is TGTGCCACCAGGGGGTCCGGGGAGCTGTTTTTT. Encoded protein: CATRGSGELFF.